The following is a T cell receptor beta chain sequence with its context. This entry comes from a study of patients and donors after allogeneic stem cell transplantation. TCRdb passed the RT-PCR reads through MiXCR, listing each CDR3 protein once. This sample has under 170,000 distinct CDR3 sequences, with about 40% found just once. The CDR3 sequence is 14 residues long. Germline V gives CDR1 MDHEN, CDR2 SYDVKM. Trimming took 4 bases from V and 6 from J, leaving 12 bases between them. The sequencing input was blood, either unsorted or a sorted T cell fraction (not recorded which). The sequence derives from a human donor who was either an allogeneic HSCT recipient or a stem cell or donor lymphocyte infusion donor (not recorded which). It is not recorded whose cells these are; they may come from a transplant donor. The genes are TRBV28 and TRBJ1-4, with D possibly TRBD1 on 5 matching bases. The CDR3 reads CASSSTVRDEKLFF. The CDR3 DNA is TGTGCCAGCAGTTCGACAGTCAGGGATGAAAAACTGTTTTTT. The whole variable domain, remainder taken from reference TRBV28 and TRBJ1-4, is DVKVTQSSRYLVKRTGEKVFLECVQDMDHENMFWYRQDPGLGLRLIYFSYDVKMKEKGDIPEGYSVSREKKERFSLILESASTNQTSMYLCASSSTVRDEKLFFGSGTQLSVL.